These 25 T cell receptor beta chains were sequenced from one sample in a study of T cell responses to AZD1222 COVID-19 vaccine. Measured with immunoSEQ multiplex PCR; TCRdb has only the in-frame clones, and not every one. Of around 140,000 clones in the sample, over 90% were seen once. Sequencing was performed on peripheral blood, taken on day 0 of AZD1222 vaccination. These receptors originate from an adult in good health.

This chain links TRBV4-1 with TRBJ2-2; 7 bases map to TRBD1. The CDR3 length is 20 residues. V dropped 5 bases and J dropped 1; count of bases not matched to a gene: 19. Germline assignment: CDR1 MGHRA and CDR2 YSYEKL. CDR3: CASSYSQETGRTKNTGELFF. In DNA form, the CDR3 reads TGCGCCAGCAGCTATTCCCAAGAGACAGGGCGTACCAAGAACACCGGGGAGCTGTTTTTT.

This sequence joins TRBV7-9 and TRBJ1-5; D perhaps matches TRBD1 (6 bases). The V gene lost 5 bases and the J gene lost 7 bases, with 24 bases spanning the gap. Per the germline V gene, CDR1 is SEHNR and CDR2 is FQNEAQ (reference sequence). The CDR3 has 17 amino acids. The CDR3 here is CASSQSRGQADEQPQHF. For the CDR3, the DNA is TGTGCCAGCAGCCAATCGCGGGGGCAGGCTGACGAGCAGCCCCAGCATTTT.

CDR3 nucleotides: TGTGCCAGCGGGCCTGGACAGGCCTACTATGGCTACACCTTC. Amino acids: CASGPGQAYYGYTF. This sequence joins TRBV7-2 and TRBJ1-2; 7 bases match TRBD1. The CDR3 length is 14 residues. V shed 8 bases, J shed 3 bases, and the junction held 9 bases outside the gene matches. Per germline, CDR1 SGHTA and CDR2 FQGNSA. Full variable domain (outside the CDR3, taken from reference TRBV7-2 and TRBJ1-2): GAGVSQSPSNKVTEKGKDVELRCDPISGHTALYWYRQSLGQGLEFLIYFQGNSAPDKSGLPSDRFSAERTGGSVSTLTIQRTQQEDSAVYLCASGPGQAYYGYTFGSGTRLTVV.

The CDR3 here is CASSLAGGGYEQYF. CDR3 nucleotide sequence: TGTGCCAGCAGCCTTGCCGGGGGGGGCTACGAGCAGTACTTC. The chain couples TRBV5-6 to TRBJ2-7; TRBD2 matches at 8 bases. Trimming at V came to 4 bases and at J to 3 bases, leaving 6 bases not matched to a gene. The germline gives CDR1 SGHDT, CDR2 YYEEEE. This CDR3 has 14 amino acids.

J is TRBJ1-2 and V is TRBV2; D gene ambiguous. CDR1 SNHLY and CDR2 FYNNEI come from the germline V gene. The CDR3 extends over 14 amino acids. V was shortened by 6 bases and J by 3 bases, with 14 bases between the two germline ends. CDR3 residues: CASSPGMGDYGYTF. The DNA of the CDR3 is TGTGCCAGCAGCCCGGGGATGGGTGACTATGGCTACACCTTC. Full variable domain (outside the CDR3, taken from reference TRBV2 and TRBJ1-2): EPEVTQTPSHQVTQMGQEVILRCVPISNHLYFYWYRQILGQKVEFLVSFYNNEISEKSEIFDDQFSVERPDGSNFTLKIRSTKLEDSAMYFCASSPGMGDYGYTFGSGTRLTVV.

This clone was observed a handful of times. This chain joins TRBV19 and TRBJ2-3; 10 positions match TRBD2. Trimming took 6 bases from V and 7 from J; bases not matched to a gene: 4. The CDR3 runs to 13 residues. Germline V lookup: CDR1 LNHDA, CDR2 SQIVND (reference sequence). DNA for the CDR3: TGTGCCAGTAGAACTAGCGGGACAAATACGCAGTATTTT. It specifies CASRTSGTNTQYF.

This rearrangement joins TRBV11-2 to TRBJ1-6, with D hard to call. Germline loops: CDR1 SGHAT, CDR2 FQNNGV. The germline V and J ends were trimmed by 4 bases and 5 bases, with 18 bases remaining between them. The CDR3 totals 17 residues. The CDR3 sequence: CASSSTNRMGNNSPLHF. DNA of the CDR3: TGTGCCAGCAGCTCCACGAACCGCATGGGTAATAATTCACCCCTCCACTTT.

The rearrangement links TRBV6-5 to TRBJ1-6; D call uncertain. The V and J ends lost 2 bases and 5 bases respectively, with 10 bases between them. This CDR3 contains 15 residues. Looked up from germline, CDR1 is MNHEY and CDR2 is SVGAGI. CDR3 sequence (DNA): TGTGCCAGCAGTTACGCGACGCAAAATAATTCACCCCTCCACTTT. It codes for CASSYATQNNSPLHF.

The chain links TRBV27 to TRBJ2-7; the D is unclear. This CDR3 is built from 12 residues. CDR1 and CDR2 (germline): MNHEY, SMNVEV (reference sequence). The V end was cut by 6 bases, the J end by 5 bases, with 11 bases between. The DNA of the CDR3 is TGTGCCAGCAGAAATAGCTTCAACGAGCAGTACTTC. It specifies CASRNSFNEQYF.

This clone was counted a single time. The chain has TRBV7-9 and TRBJ2-5; possible D gene TRBD1, 5 bases. The CDR3 has 14 amino acids. CDR1 and CDR2 (germline): SEHNR, FQNEAQ (reference sequence). Trimming left V 1 base short and J 2 bases short, with 8 bases between. The CDR3 region is CASSLEPGQETQYF. The CDR3 DNA reads TGTGCCAGCAGCTTAGAGCCAGGGCAAGAGACCCAGTACTTC. The entire variable domain, with the rest obtained from reference TRBV7-9 and TRBJ2-5, is as follows: DTGVSQNPRHKITKRGQNVTFRCDPISEHNRLYWYRQTLGQGPEFLTYFQNEAQLEKSRLLSDRFSAERPKGSFSTLEIQRTEQGDSAMYLCASSLEPGQETQYFGPGTRLLVL.

CDR3: CASSGGLIRGYTF. CDR3 nucleotide sequence: TGTGCCAGCAGTGGGGGTCTGATACGTGGCTACACCTTC. The chain uses TRBV27 and TRBJ1-2, with D possibly matching TRBD1 (5 bases). Germline V gene sequence: CDR1 MNHEY, CDR2 SMNVEV (reference sequence). V lost 5 bases, J lost 7 bases, and 14 bases lay in between. The CDR3 is made up of 13 amino acids.

The genes are TRBV30 and TRBJ2-1, with D maybe TRBD1 (6 bases). Trimming cost V 4 bases and J 5 bases, with 18 bases left between them. Germline assignment: CDR1 GTSNPN and CDR2 SVGIG (reference sequence). The CDR3 runs to 15 residues. The CDR3 DNA reads TGTGCCTGGACCAAAACAGGGCGGTGGGACAATGAGCAGTTCTTC. This translates into CAWTKTGRWDNEQFF. Looking up the rest from reference TRBV30 and TRBJ2-1 gives the full variable domain: SQTIHQWPATLVQPVGSPLSLECTVEGTSNPNLYWYRQAAGRGLQLLFYSVGIGQISSEVPQNLSASRPQDRQFILSSKKLLLSDSGFYLCAWTKTGRWDNEQFFGPGTRLTVL.

The V gene is TRBV7-2, the J gene TRBJ2-7; 7 bases fit TRBD2. V trimming: 4 bases; J trimming: 7 bases; junction bases outside the gene matches: 10. CDR1 is SGHTA and CDR2 is FQGNSA in the germline V gene. The CDR3 has 14 amino acids. This CDR3 reads CASSSSGPAGEQYF. CDR3 bases: TGTGCCAGCAGCTCTAGCGGACCAGCGGGGGAGCAGTACTTC. Looking up the rest from reference TRBV7-2 and TRBJ2-7 gives the full variable domain: GAGVSQSPSNKVTEKGKDVELRCDPISGHTALYWYRQSLGQGLEFLIYFQGNSAPDKSGLPSDRFSAERTGGSVSTLTIQRTQQEDSAVYLCASSSSGPAGEQYFGPGTRLTVT.

This clone was counted once. J is TRBJ2-3 and V is TRBV9, with 9 bases fitting TRBD2. The CDR3 sequence is 15 residues long. Per germline, CDR1 SGDLS and CDR2 YYNGEE. V was pared by 2 bases and J by 0 bases, with 1 base of the junction left unmatched. CDR3 DNA: TGTGCCAGCAGCGTCGGACTAGCGAGCACAGATACGCAGTATTTT. This sequence encodes CASSVGLASTDTQYF.

This chain links TRBV7-3 with TRBJ2-2; D gene uncertain. CDR1 and CDR2 from the germline V gene are SGHTA and FQGTGA. V was clipped by 2 bases and J by 3 bases, with 4 bases between them. The CDR3 length is 13 residues. The CDR3 here is CASSLGYTGELFF. The CDR3 nucleotides read TGTGCCAGCAGCTTAGGCTACACCGGGGAGCTGTTTTTT. The whole variable domain, remainder taken from reference TRBV7-3 and TRBJ2-2, is GAGVSQTPSNKVTEKGKYVELRCDPISGHTALYWYRQSLGQGPEFLIYFQGTGAADDSGLPNDRFFAVRPEGSVSTLKIQRTERGDSAVYLCASSLGYTGELFFGEGSRLTVL.

J is TRBJ1-3 and V is TRBV19, with 7 bases matching TRBD1. CDR3 length: 16 amino acids. J was trimmed by 0 bases and V by 7 bases; bases with no gene match: 9. Germline V gene sequence: CDR1 LNHDA, CDR2 SQIVND (reference sequence). CDR3 residues: CASTPITGASGNTIYF. CDR3 sequence (DNA): TGTGCCAGTACCCCAATCACAGGGGCCTCTGGAAACACCATATATTTT.

V and J are TRBV18 and TRBJ2-7, with 10 positions matching TRBD1. V was clipped by 4 bases and J by 3 bases; unmatched bases: 9. From germline, CDR1 is KGHSH and CDR2 LQKENI. The CDR3 loop spans 16 amino acids. CDR3 coding DNA: TGTGCCAGCTCACGGCCCCGCGGACAGGGGGACTACGAGCAGTACTTC. This encodes CASSRPRGQGDYEQYF.

This chain links TRBV5-6 with TRBJ1-1; TRBD1 might be the D (5 bases). CDR1 is SGHDT and CDR2 is YYEEEE in the germline V gene. CDR3 size: 12 residues. With 3 bases removed from V and 7 bases from J, the gap between germline ends came to 10 bases. CDR3 sequence (DNA): TGTGCCAGCAGCTACCGACAGCTTGAAGCTTTCTTT. This translates into CASSYRQLEAFF.

The V call is TRBV3-1 (or the pseudogene TRBV3-2), the J call TRBJ1-1; no definite D call. This CDR3 spans 13 amino acids. From germline, CDR1 is LGHDT and CDR2 YNNKEL (reference sequence). Trimming removed 4 bases at V and 4 bases at J, with 10 bases between. The CDR3 reads CASSLGSRTEAFF. The DNA for the CDR3 is TGTGCCAGCAGCCTGGGGTCCCGCACTGAAGCTTTCTTT.

The chain employs TRBV18 and TRBJ1-6; 8 bases align to TRBD1. CDR1 is KGHSH and CDR2 is LQKENI in the germline V gene. V lost 6 bases, J lost 8 bases, and 3 bases stayed unmatched. The CDR3 length is 13 residues. The CDR3 region has the DNA TGTGCCAGCTCTCTGGGACAGGATTCACCCCTCCACTTT. Protein sequence: CASSLGQDSPLHF.

The chain has TRBV9 and TRBJ1-2; D gene unclear. The ends were cut back, 0 bases at V and 2 bases at J, with 5 bases in the middle. Looked up from germline, CDR1 is SGDLS and CDR2 is YYNGEE. The CDR3 extends over 13 amino acids. The chain's CDR3 is CASSVGDNYGYTF. CDR3 DNA sequence: TGTGCCAGCAGCGTAGGTGACAACTATGGCTACACCTTC.

This rearrangement joins TRBV27 to TRBJ1-2; D call uncertain. Trimming left V 5 bases short and J 0 bases short, with 16 bases between. CDR3 size: 16 residues. From germline, CDR1 is MNHEY and CDR2 SMNVEV (reference sequence). In DNA, the CDR3 is TGTGCCAGCAGTCAATCCGCGGGTGGGTCTAACTATGGCTACACCTTC. Its translation is CASSQSAGGSNYGYTF.

The V call is TRBV27, the J call TRBJ2-2; D gene uncertain. The CDR3 contains 12 residues. Germline CDR1 reads MNHEY; CDR2 reads SMNVEV (reference sequence). V lost 3 bases and J 7 bases, leaving 6 bases between the germline ends. In DNA, the CDR3 is TGTGCCAGCAGTTTCATGGGCGGGGAGCTGTTTTTT. Amino acids: CASSFMGGELFF.

The chain recombines TRBV7-2 with TRBJ1-2; a possible D gene is TRBD1 (5 bases). CDR1 is SGHTA, CDR2 FQGNSA, per germline. V dropped 5 bases and J dropped 0 bases, with 13 bases sitting between them. CDR3 length: 15 amino acids. This CDR3 reads CASSLRDLTNYGYTF. The CDR3, as DNA: TGTGCCAGCAGCCTCCGGGACCTCACTAACTATGGCTACACCTTC.

This clone appeared once. This chain joins TRBV9 and TRBJ1-4; 7 positions match TRBD1. V lost 4 bases to trimming and J lost 7 bases; unmatched junction nucleotides: 7. The CDR3 totals 14 residues. Germline loops: CDR1 SGDLS, CDR2 YYNGEE. The CDR3 bases are TGTGCCAGCAGCCTTCGACAGGGCCCTGAAAAACTGTTTTTT. It codes for CASSLRQGPEKLFF.